A selection of T cell receptor beta chains follows, all from one sample in a study of T cells in Graves' hyperthyroidism and ophthalmopathy. TCRdb used MiXCR to reprocess the multiplex PCR reads, holding one entry per CDR3 protein. The repertoire has roughly 840,000 distinct CDR3 sequences, more than 30% of them found once; the top ten carry 7.5% to 9.5%. Sequenced: blood. These TCRs come from a man between 18 and 29 years old with Graves' hyperthyroidism. CDR3s include the opening cysteine and the closing phenylalanine or tryptophan. The listing skips clone size in some rows; elsewhere it reads once, few, many or a size class.

V gene	clone size	J gene	CDR3 protein
TRBV7-8	many	TRBJ1-1	CASSRGAGTEAFF
TRBV20-1	few	TRBJ1-1	CSALGQTNTEAFF
TRBV6-6	NA	TRBJ1-1	CASSESRVNTEAFF
TRBV4-1	NA	TRBJ2-7	CASSQDGLAFNEQYF
TRBV13	NA	TRBJ2-7	CASTGGEDYEQYF
TRBV5-6	NA	TRBJ1-6	CASSFGQGRSPLHF
TRBV29-1	NA	TRBJ1-1	CSVDAGHDREAFF
TRBV3-1	few	TRBJ1-5	CASSQDAGVNQPQHF
TRBV11-1	few	TRBJ2-5	CASSYTGGLFEETQYF
TRBV6-6	NA	TRBJ2-7	CASTRQSTYEQYF
TRBV29-1	NA	TRBJ1-1	CSFPKVGGTEAFF
TRBV7-2	NA	TRBJ1-6	CASSLTGNYNSPLHF
TRBV14	many	TRBJ1-2	CASSQGGPNRDGYTF
TRBV4-1	few	TRBJ2-5	CASSQGRIETQYF
TRBV7-3	NA	TRBJ2-3	CASSSSMGGTQYF
TRBV7-9	few	TRBJ2-5	CAVLTRKEEAQYF
TRBV2	many	TRBJ1-5	CASSGPTGASNQPQHF
TRBV7-9	NA	TRBJ2-7	CASSDVAGYSYEQYF
TRBV29-1	NA	TRBJ2-7	CSVEARDLYEQYF
TRBV5-1	many	TRBJ1-5	CASSLEAGGNQPQHF
TRBV9	few	TRBJ2-7	CASSNHPVGFDEQYF
TRBV7-9	once	TRBJ2-6	CASSLSVRRDTNVLTF
TRBV7-9	NA	TRBJ1-1	CASSPTGTVNTEAFF
TRBV13	NA	TRBJ2-7	CASSAGGGSYEQYF
TRBV19	NA	TRBJ1-3	CASSTWTESGNTIYF
TRBV6-5	NA	TRBJ1-1	CASSGGTGGVSEAFF
TRBV12-3/TRBV12-4	many	TRBJ1-2	CASSSLEGDGYGYTF
TRBV19	NA	TRBJ2-2	CASSVDRGRYGELFF
TRBV7-9	many	TRBJ2-7	CASSFGGSLYEQYF
TRBV29-1	many	TRBJ1-5	CSVEPGRCNQPQHF
TRBV7-8	many	TRBJ1-1	CASRRQDTEAFF
TRBV7-2	NA	TRBJ1-4	CASSLRREGEKLFF
TRBV10-3	many	TRBJ1-1	CAISEGRGRKTEAFF
TRBV29-1	many	TRBJ1-3	CSVATGDPGNTIYF
TRBV7-2	many	TRBJ2-7	CASSLEASGRQYEQYF
TRBV2	many	TRBJ1-1	CASSDGPKDGPHF
TRBV7-9	few	TRBJ2-5	CASSLPGEPETQYF